This T cell receptor (beta chain) was sequenced for a study of T cells in Graves' hyperthyroidism and ophthalmopathy. The study's findings and limits: Clonotypes that were expanded in thyroid above 0.001 mostly appeared in blood too.

This clonotype was detected a few times. As yet, its antigen is unknown. Researchers took RNA transcripts and amplified the TCR beta CDR3 regions from them. TCR CDR3 underwent first-round RT-PCR with the HTBI primer set. MiXCR was run by TCRdb on the multiplex PCR reads, yielding one entry per CDR3 protein. The data contain about 330,000 distinct CDR3 sequences, approximately 15% of them singletons. CDR1 is KGHSH and CDR2 is LQKENI in the germline V gene. CDR3 length: 15 residues. J was trimmed by 8 bases and V by 4 bases; bases with no gene match: 11. Clinical Activity Scores of at least 3, NOSPECS grades of at least 4 and durations under 3 months characterized ophthalmopathy patients. The study left out patients who had uncontrolled infection, other autoimmune disease, pregnancy or lactation. Using 9.5 to 10 ml of fresh peripheral blood, PBMCs were prepared.

The V call is TRBV18, the J call TRBJ2-3; 8 bases are shared with TRBD2. This TCR came from a woman aged 40 to 49 with Graves' ophthalmopathy. The sequenced material came from blood. The CDR3, as DNA: TGTGCCAGCTCACACGGGAGGGCCGTCTTGGCTACGCAGTATTTT. Translated, it gives CASSHGRAVLATQYF.